This section outlines one T cell receptor (beta chain) sequence together with its context. Its cognate antigen has yet to be identified. Base quality data are lacking; no much larger clone is found one base away. These data are taken from a study of CD8 T cells in Susac syndrome (dated by TCRdb to the late 2010s). Study-wide context: Repertoire sequencing was used to test whether CD8+ T cell activation and differentiation in Susac syndrome was antigen driven. Study-level results and caveats: The number of individuals in the TCR sequencing and HLA analysis was acknowledged as relatively small.

High-throughput TCR beta sequencing profiled peripheral blood CD8+ and CD4+ T cells from healthy donors, Susac syndrome patients and multiple sclerosis patients. Multiple sclerosis controls were treatment-naive patients with stable or active relapsing-remitting disease fulfilling revised McDonald criteria. Bulk CD8+ and CD4+ T cells were purified by magnetic negative isolation, whereas CD8+ TEMRA cells were enriched by FACS. Blood was collected in EDTA tubes and processed within 24 hours, with PBMCs isolated through density gradient centrifugation. PBMCs intended for TCR sequencing were cryopreserved in liquid nitrogen and thawed later in a water bath at 37 degrees C. A purity of at least 90% was achieved for sorted or isolated CD4+, CD8+ and CD8+ TEMRA cells. V loses 0 bases of germline sequence and J loses 8 bases, and the interval between the two ends is 8 bases. The CDR3 covers 13 residues, taking in both the cysteine and the phenylalanine. Kept here is only the CDR3 DNA, which spans 39 bases and is read in frame from base 1. The germline V gene (reference sequence) provides CDR1 LGHDT and CDR2 YNNKEL.

RNA was extracted using the RNeasy kit, and roughly 0.45 to 1 microgram was reverse transcribed with random hexamers. The immunoSEQ multiplex PCR assay, which covers 54 Vbeta and 13 Jbeta segments, was used to amplify TCR beta CDR3 regions. PCR amplification bias was corrected by using a synthetic template baseline for primer optimization and computational correction. In the paper's pipeline: Reads were assigned to V, D and J genes according to IMGT and analyzed in immunoSEQ Analyzer, with only productive sequences retained. To calculate clonality, Shannon entropy was normalized by log2 of the number of productive unique sequences and then subtracted from one. For each patient and control, public and private clones were evaluated within the 100 most prevalent clones. Clones were defined as Susac-specific when absent from the healthy and MS cohorts, from approximately 970 published viral clones and from other ImmuneACCESS disease sequences. Through fastp at Q25 and MiXCR, TCRdb rebuilt clones from the public reads, retaining in-frame beta chains. Rows merge per CDR3 protein into single entries with the most common DNA and genes. These V and J calls originate from TCRdb's pipeline instead of the authors' own analysis. The sample table lists 150,000 to 200,000 distinct CDR3 sequences, 90% to 95% of them with a count of one. Of the sample, around 0.085% falls within the top ten clones.

The TCR was taken from a human donor with multiple sclerosis. Input material: CD4+ T cells from PBMCs. Recombination linked TRBV3-1 to TRBJ2-1; the D gene is perhaps TRBD1, on 6 matching bases. For the CDR3, the sequence is CASSQEGAYEQFF. The DNA sequence follows: TGTGCCAGCAGCCAAGAGGGGGCCTATGAGCAGTTCTTC.